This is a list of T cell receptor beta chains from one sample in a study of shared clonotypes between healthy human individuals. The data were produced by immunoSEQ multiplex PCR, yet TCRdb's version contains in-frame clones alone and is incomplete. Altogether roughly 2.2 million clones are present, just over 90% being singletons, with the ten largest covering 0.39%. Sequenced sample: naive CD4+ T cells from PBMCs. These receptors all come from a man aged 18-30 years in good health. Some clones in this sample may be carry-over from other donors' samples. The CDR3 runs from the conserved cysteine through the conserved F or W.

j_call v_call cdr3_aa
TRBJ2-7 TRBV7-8 CASSAGLAGATYEQYF
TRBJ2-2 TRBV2 CASSEQGPGELFF
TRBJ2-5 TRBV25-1 CASSRRGVWETQYF
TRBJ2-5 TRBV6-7 CASSYPPRSSGKETQYF
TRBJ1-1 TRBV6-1 CASSHRGRGPTEAFF
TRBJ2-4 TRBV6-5 CASSPGKNIQYF
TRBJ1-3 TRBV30 CAWSVLSGNTIYF
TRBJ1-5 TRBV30 CAWNQGVNQPQHF
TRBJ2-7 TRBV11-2 CASSYRPGQGIRQYF
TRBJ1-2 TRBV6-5 CASRKWDREAYGYTF
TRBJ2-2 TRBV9 CASGWATGELFF
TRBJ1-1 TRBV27 CASSLSRQGMNTEAFF
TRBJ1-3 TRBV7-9 CASSPTGAGNTIYF
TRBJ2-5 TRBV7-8 CASSLQAGWEETQYF
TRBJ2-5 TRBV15 CATSRGLAGVRETQYF
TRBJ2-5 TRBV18 CASSPPSQGAETQYF
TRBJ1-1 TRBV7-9 CASSSHPDRATEAFF
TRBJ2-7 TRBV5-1 CASSLGTEIYEQYF
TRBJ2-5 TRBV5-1 CASSLAGTSGQETQYF
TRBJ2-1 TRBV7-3 CASSSRTSGSSYNEQFF
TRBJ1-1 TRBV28 CASTEAGRLLGTEAFF
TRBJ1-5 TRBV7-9 CASSFWGQGVGQPQHF
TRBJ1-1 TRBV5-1 CASSLMLAGDMNTEAFF
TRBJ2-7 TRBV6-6 CASRQSGTGGNEQYF
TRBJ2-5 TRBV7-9 CASSFFPGGTETQYF
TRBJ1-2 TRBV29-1 CSAGPPGSYGYTF
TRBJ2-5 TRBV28 CASSLNHEETQYF
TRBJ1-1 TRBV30 CAWSHNTEAFF
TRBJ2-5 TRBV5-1 CASSGGTKIQETQYF
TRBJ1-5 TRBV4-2 CASSQYQGNQPQHF
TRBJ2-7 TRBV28 CASSFGGLAGLSYEQYF
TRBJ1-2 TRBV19 CASSISTGSNYGYTF
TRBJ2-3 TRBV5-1 CASSLGSLAGGGTDTQYF
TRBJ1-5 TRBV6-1 CASSVRVIDRDQPQHF
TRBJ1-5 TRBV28 CASSLSAGNGQPQHF
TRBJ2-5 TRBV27 CASSPRLAGGGETQYF
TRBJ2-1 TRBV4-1 CASSETTGLGFLNEQFF
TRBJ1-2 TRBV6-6 CASSLQEGDGYTF
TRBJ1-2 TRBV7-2 CASSLVLGYTF
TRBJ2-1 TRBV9 CASSPRGGSSYNEQFF
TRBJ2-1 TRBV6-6 CASRETSGRVNEQFF
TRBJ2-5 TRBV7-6 CASSFPLGVQETQYF
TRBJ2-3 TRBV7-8 CASSPWTSGRADTQYF
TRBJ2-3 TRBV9 CASSVDRGDTQYF
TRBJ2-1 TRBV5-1 CASSLTSASYNEQFF
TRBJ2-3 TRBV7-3 CASSLAGRTDTQYF
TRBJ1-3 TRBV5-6 CASSFRDVGNTIYF
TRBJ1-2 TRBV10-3 CAISEYGGNYGYTF
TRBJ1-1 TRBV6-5 CASPASMNTEAFF
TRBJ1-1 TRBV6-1 CASSIEGAGTEAFF
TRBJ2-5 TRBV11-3 CASSGRVEGMVETQYF
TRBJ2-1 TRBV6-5 CASSKFGAGYNEQFF
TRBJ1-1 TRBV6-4 CASSDPGGRRTEAFF
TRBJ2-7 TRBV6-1 CASSDRDSSYEQYF
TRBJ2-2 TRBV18 CASSQNPIDIGELFF
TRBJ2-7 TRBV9 CASSVLPREIYEQYF
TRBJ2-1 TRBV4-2 CASSQPGTSGRGDEQFF
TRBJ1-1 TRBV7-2 CASVEGRTEAFF
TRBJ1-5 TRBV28 CASSLHRGIRQPQHF